This is a list of T cell receptor beta chains from one sample in a study of control samples from healthy donors and cancer patients. TCRdb keeps only in-frame clones here, not all; method: immunoSEQ multiplex PCR. The sample carries some 160,000 clones, roughly 94% recorded once. Input material: blood. These receptors all stem from a woman aged 40 to 50 in good health. Both conserved end residues are part of each CDR3. The D gene is left open where the match is weak. The size entry is marked missing in some rows and otherwise reads once, few, many or a size class.

D gene: NA; V gene: TRBV6-2/TRBV6-3; J gene: TRBJ1-1; clone size: NA; CDR3 protein: CASSYSRSRTEAFF; CDR3 DNA: TGTGCCAGCAGTTACTCGAGGAGTAGGACTGAAGCTTTCTTT
D gene: TRBD1; V gene: TRBV7-2; J gene: TRBJ1-1; clone size: NA; CDR3 protein: CASSFSSQGKNTEAFF; CDR3 DNA: TGTGCCAGCAGCTTCTCATCACAGGGGAAGAACACTGAAGCTTTCTTT
D gene: TRBD1; V gene: TRBV4-3; J gene: TRBJ2-2; clone size: NA; CDR3 protein: CASSRDRGIGELFF; CDR3 DNA: TGCGCCAGCAGCCGGGACAGGGGGATCGGGGAGCTGTTTTTT
D gene: NA; V gene: TRBV9; J gene: TRBJ2-3; clone size: NA; CDR3 protein: CASSVETSLSLGTQYF; CDR3 DNA: TGTGCCAGCAGCGTAGAGACTAGTCTATCCCTTGGTACGCAGTATTTT
D gene: TRBD1; V gene: TRBV10-3; J gene: TRBJ1-1; clone size: NA; CDR3 protein: CAISGSTGGRNTEAFF; CDR3 DNA: TGTGCCATCAGTGGATCCACAGGGGGCAGGAACACTGAAGCTTTCTTT
D gene: NA; V gene: TRBV7-8; J gene: TRBJ1-1; clone size: NA; CDR3 protein: CASSLDTEAFF; CDR3 DNA: TGTGCCAGCAGCTTGGACACTGAAGCTTTCTTT
D gene: NA; V gene: TRBV27; J gene: TRBJ2-7; clone size: once; CDR3 protein: CASTPTGYSYEQYF; CDR3 DNA: TGTGCCAGCACTCCCACAGGTTACTCCTACGAGCAGTACTTC
D gene: NA; V gene: TRBV15; J gene: TRBJ2-2; clone size: NA; CDR3 protein: CATSRDAEGAGELFF; CDR3 DNA: TGTGCCACCAGCAGAGATGCTGAGGGGGCCGGGGAGCTGTTTTTT
D gene: NA; V gene: TRBV6-6; J gene: TRBJ1-1; clone size: NA; CDR3 protein: CASSYFEGLEAFF; CDR3 DNA: TGTGCCAGCAGTTATTTCGAGGGCTTAGAAGCTTTCTTT
D gene: TRBD1; V gene: TRBV4-3; J gene: TRBJ2-5; clone size: NA; CDR3 protein: CASSPTSSATGEETQYF; CDR3 DNA: TGCGCCAGCAGCCCAACTTCAAGCGCGACAGGGGAAGAGACCCAGTACTTC
D gene: NA; V gene: TRBV19; J gene: TRBJ2-7; clone size: NA; CDR3 protein: CASSTYIGEQYF; CDR3 DNA: TGTGCCAGTAGTACCTATATCGGCGAGCAGTACTTC
D gene: NA; V gene: TRBV19; J gene: TRBJ1-1; clone size: NA; CDR3 protein: CASSANPGWAGATQNTEAFF; CDR3 DNA: TGTGCCAGTTCAGCTAACCCCGGTTGGGCAGGCGCAACCCAGAACACTGAAGCTTTCTTT
D gene: NA; V gene: TRBV3-1/TRBV3-2; J gene: TRBJ2-1; clone size: NA; CDR3 protein: CASSQEGGSGASPDEQFF; CDR3 DNA: TGTGCCAGCAGCCAAGAGGGGGGTAGCGGTGCTTCCCCCGATGAGCAGTTCTTC
D gene: NA; V gene: TRBV9; J gene: TRBJ2-5; clone size: NA; CDR3 protein: CASSPTTGRTVETQYF; CDR3 DNA: TGTGCCAGCAGCCCTACCACGGGGCGGACTGTAGAGACCCAGTACTTC
D gene: NA; V gene: TRBV5-1; J gene: TRBJ1-4; clone size: NA; CDR3 protein: CASSLVSNTGEKLFF; CDR3 DNA: TGCGCCAGCAGCCTTGTCTCTAACACGGGCGAAAAACTGTTTTTT
D gene: TRBD1; V gene: TRBV7-9; J gene: TRBJ1-4; clone size: NA; CDR3 protein: CASSRQGLFNEKLFF; CDR3 DNA: TGTGCCAGCAGCCGACAGGGGCTATTTAATGAAAAACTGTTTTTT
D gene: NA; V gene: TRBV6-4; J gene: TRBJ1-5; clone size: NA; CDR3 protein: CASSDVLGPINQPQHF; CDR3 DNA: TGTGCCAGCAGTGACGTTCTAGGGCCGATTAATCAGCCCCAGCATTTT
D gene: TRBD1; V gene: TRBV5-6; J gene: TRBJ1-6; clone size: NA; CDR3 protein: CASSLVWDSNSPPHF; CDR3 DNA: TGTGCCAGCAGCTTGGTTTGGGACAGTAATTCACCCCCCCACTTT
D gene: TRBD2; V gene: TRBV7-9; J gene: TRBJ2-3; clone size: NA; CDR3 protein: CASSLARLAGGRSTDTQYF; CDR3 DNA: TGTGCCAGCAGCTTGGCAAGACTAGCGGGAGGACGTAGCACAGATACGCAGTATTTT
D gene: NA; V gene: TRBV25-1; J gene: TRBJ1-2; clone size: few; CDR3 protein: CASSAAQSYGYTF; CDR3 DNA: TGTGCCAGCAGTGCTGCGCAGAGCTATGGCTACACCTTC
D gene: TRBD1; V gene: TRBV12-3/TRBV12-4; J gene: TRBJ1-1; clone size: once; CDR3 protein: CASSHPGQGASFF; CDR3 DNA: TGTGCCAGCAGTCACCCGGGACAGGGGGCATCTTTCTTT
D gene: NA; V gene: TRBV7-8; J gene: TRBJ1-5; clone size: NA; CDR3 protein: CASSLVRGVSPQPQHF; CDR3 DNA: TGTGCCAGCAGCTTAGTTCGAGGGGTTTCCCCTCAGCCCCAGCATTTT
D gene: NA; V gene: TRBV7-9; J gene: TRBJ1-5; clone size: NA; CDR3 protein: CASSFTDQPQHF; CDR3 DNA: TGTGCCAGCAGCTTCACGGACCAGCCCCAGCATTTT
D gene: NA; V gene: TRBV6-5; J gene: TRBJ2-7; clone size: NA; CDR3 protein: CASSVGTSSYEQYF; CDR3 DNA: TGTGCCAGCTCCGTGGGGACGAGTTCCTACGAGCAGTACTTC
D gene: TRBD1; V gene: TRBV5-1; J gene: TRBJ1-2; clone size: NA; CDR3 protein: CASSLGGTGGGYGYTF; CDR3 DNA: TGCGCCAGCAGCTTGGGAGGGACAGGGGGCGGCTATGGCTACACCTTC
D gene: NA; V gene: TRBV5-1; J gene: TRBJ1-2; clone size: NA; CDR3 protein: CASQDGSYGYTF; CDR3 DNA: TGCGCCAGCCAGGACGGATCCTATGGCTACACCTTC
D gene: TRBD2; V gene: TRBV5-5; J gene: TRBJ2-7; clone size: NA; CDR3 protein: CASSLRLAGAYEQYF; CDR3 DNA: TGTGCCAGCAGCTTAAGACTAGCGGGAGCCTACGAGCAGTACTTC
D gene: NA; V gene: TRBV18; J gene: TRBJ1-1; clone size: NA; CDR3 protein: CASSPFDGLDEAFF; CDR3 DNA: TGTGCCAGCTCACCATTCGACGGATTGGACGAAGCTTTCTTT
D gene: NA; V gene: TRBV5-4; J gene: TRBJ2-1; clone size: NA; CDR3 protein: CASSLNSRLSYNEQFF; CDR3 DNA: TGTGCCAGCAGCTTGAATAGTAGACTCTCCTACAATGAGCAGTTCTTC
D gene: TRBD2; V gene: TRBV27; J gene: TRBJ2-1; clone size: NA; CDR3 protein: CASSLGLAGVREQFF; CDR3 DNA: TGTGCCAGCAGTTTGGGACTAGCGGGAGTGCGGGAGCAGTTCTTC
D gene: NA; V gene: TRBV6-4; J gene: TRBJ1-5; clone size: NA; CDR3 protein: CASSDLPQGPFNQPQHF; CDR3 DNA: TGTGCCAGCAGTGACCTCCCTCAGGGGCCCTTCAATCAGCCCCAGCATTTT